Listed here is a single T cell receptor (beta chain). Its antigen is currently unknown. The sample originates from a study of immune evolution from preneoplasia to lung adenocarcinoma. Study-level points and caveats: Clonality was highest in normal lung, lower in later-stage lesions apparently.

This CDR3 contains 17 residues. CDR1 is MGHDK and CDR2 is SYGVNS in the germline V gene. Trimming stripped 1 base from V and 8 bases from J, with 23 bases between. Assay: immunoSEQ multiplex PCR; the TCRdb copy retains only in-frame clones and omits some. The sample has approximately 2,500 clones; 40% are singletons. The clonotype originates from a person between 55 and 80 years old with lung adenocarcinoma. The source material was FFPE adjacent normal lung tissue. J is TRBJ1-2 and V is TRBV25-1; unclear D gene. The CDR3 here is CASSESKARGIPRGYTF. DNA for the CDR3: TGTGCCAGCAGTGAATCAAAAGCACGAGGGATCCCGCGCGGCTACACCTTC.